The TCR beta chain under discussion was sequenced for a study of T-cell reconstitution after alpha-beta-depleted transplantation in children. General study findings and limits: Some patients showed high day-60 TCRbeta diversity, which derived from surviving recipient T cells and thymic progenitors. Expanded graft clones, several hundred of them, were reportedly the source of alpha-beta T cells about two months after transplant.

For TCRbeta, the library was prepared with unique molecular identifiers. TCRdb redid the calling of the PCR reads with MiXCR, one entry per CDR3 protein. The sample holds 500,000 to 650,000 distinct CDR3 sequences, 11% seen once. This CDR3 has 17 residues. V gave up 2 bases and J gave up 2 bases, with 17 bases separating them. This clonotype was picked up a small number of times. What it binds is not known. This sequence joins TRBV12-3 or TRBV12-4 and TRBJ2-3; weak D call: TRBD1 (8 bases). Source: PBMCs, mostly from graft donor cells, taken 180 days after TCRalphabeta/CD19-depleted stem cell transplant. This clonotype originated in a female patient aged 2-15 years who had a stem cell transplant for aplastic anemia, so the T cells may come from the graft donor. CDR3 in amino acids: CASSLNDRGGITDTQYF. In DNA, the CDR3 is TGTGCCAGCAGTTTAAACGACAGGGGAGGGATCACAGATACGCAGTATTTT.